Below, 7 T cell receptor beta chains from the same sample are listed, as sequenced in a study of blood T cell repertoires in COVID-19 (dated by TCRdb to about 2020). Library creation used the immunoSEQ multiplex PCR assay. The table was pulled from immuneACCESS by TCRdb, which kept in-frame rearrangements only. Such tables lose some clones; where checked, under half of the loss comes from unresolved V genes, and the rest has no known cause. The sample table contains about 220,000 clones; only one count was recorded for around four fifths of them. The ten largest clones take up about 20% of the sample. Specimen: peripheral blood. The receptors derive from a man aged 30-40 years with active or convalescent COVID-19.

This rearrangement joins TRBV5-5 to TRBJ2-4, with D hard to call. CDR3 length equals 13 residues. Germline lookup yields CDR1 SGHKS and CDR2 YYEKEE (reference sequence). The V end was cut by 3 bases, the J end by 9 bases, with 13 bases between. The CDR3 nucleotides are TGTGCCAGCAGCTCCCGATCTCGGTCCATTCAGTACTTC. Its translation is CASSSRSRSIQYF.

On this clone itself: Other DNA sequences in this specimen translate into the identical CDR3. The V and J genes are TRBV7-8 and TRBJ1-1; D is ambiguous. From germline, CDR1 is SGHVS and CDR2 FQNEAQ. The V end was cut by 4 bases, the J end by 1 base, with 7 bases between. The CDR3 loop spans 13 amino acids. The CDR3 reads CASSSRGNTEAFF. The CDR3 DNA sequence: TGTGCCAGCAGCTCGCGGGGGAACACTGAAGCTTTCTTT.

This clone was counted a few times. The genes are TRBV7-2 and TRBJ1-2; D possibly corresponds to TRBD1 (5 bases). Trimming shortened V by 0 bases and J by 2 bases, and 10 bases separated the two germline ends. The CDR3 is 15 residues long. The germline V gene has CDR1 SGHTA and CDR2 FQGNSA. The CDR3 bases are TGTGCCAGCAGCTTAGCTTGGGGCACCAACTATGGCTACACCTTC. Protein sequence: CASSLAWGTNYGYTF.

This clone was found a few times. V is TRBV5-6 and J is TRBJ1-5; maybe TRBD1 (6 bases). Germline values: CDR1 SGHDT, CDR2 YYEEEE. This CDR3 spans 15 amino acids. The V end lost 5 bases, the J end lost 5 bases, and 17 bases lay between the germline ends. The CDR3 sequence is CASSSTGWGDQPQHF. Written as DNA, the CDR3 is TGTGCCAGCAGTTCCACAGGGTGGGGCGATCAGCCCCAGCATTTT.

V and J are TRBV19 and TRBJ2-3; D is perhaps TRBD2 (5 bases). The CDR3 covers 12 residues. The germline V and J ends were trimmed by 6 bases and 11 bases, with 15 bases remaining between them. CDR1 is LNHDA, CDR2 SQIVND, per germline (reference sequence). The CDR3 sequence: CASSEAGFGQYF. The CDR3 coding sequence is TGTGCCAGTAGCGAGGCGGGCTTCGGGCAGTATTTT.

The chain employs TRBV6-2 or TRBV6-3 and TRBJ1-5; D may be TRBD1 (5 bases). Germline values: CDR1 MNHEY, CDR2 SVGEGT. Between the trimmed V and J ends, which lost 5 bases and 9 bases, there was a span of 14 bases. The CDR3 is 13 residues long. The CDR3 spells CASSGGDFVPQHF. CDR3 coding DNA: TGTGCCAGCAGTGGAGGGGATTTCGTGCCCCAGCATTTT.

This sequence joins TRBV3-1 (or the pseudogene TRBV3-2) and TRBJ2-2; 7 positions agree with TRBD1. The CDR3 length is 21 residues. The V and J ends lost 0 bases and 4 bases, in that order; junction bases with no gene match: 20. Looked up from germline, CDR1 is LGHDT and CDR2 is YNNKEL (reference sequence). CDR3 amino acids: CASSQDSRPPYRGSSTGELFF. The CDR3 DNA reads as TGTGCCAGCAGCCAAGACTCCCGCCCACCTTACAGGGGTAGTAGCACCGGGGAGCTGTTTTTT.